This T cell receptor beta chain is drawn from a study of cytomegalovirus exposure and HLA in healthy donors. Notes on the study in general: After further analysis at a later stage, under 20,000 TCR beta sequences were associated with HLA alleles at 0.05 false discovery rate.

The germline V gene encodes CDR1 KGHSH and CDR2 LQKENI. Trimming left V 5 bases short and J 2 bases short, with 10 bases between. The CDR3 runs 13 residues. Regarding this clone: Its antigen is unidentified.

With 60 Vbeta and 13 Jbeta primers, the PCR was carried out. Method: immunoSEQ multiplex PCR; TCRdb's copy keeps in-frame clones and lacks some. The sample contains about 63,000 clones, roughly 70% of which appear only once. The gene calls are TRBV18 and TRBJ2-7; TRBD1 is a possible D gene (6 bases). The TCR sequence derives from a man in his fifties in good health and CMV-seropositive. The sequencing input was PBMCs. The CDR3 DNA sequence: TGTGCCAGCTCATCCAGGGGTACCTACGAGCAGTACTTC. Translating it yields CASSSRGTYEQYF.